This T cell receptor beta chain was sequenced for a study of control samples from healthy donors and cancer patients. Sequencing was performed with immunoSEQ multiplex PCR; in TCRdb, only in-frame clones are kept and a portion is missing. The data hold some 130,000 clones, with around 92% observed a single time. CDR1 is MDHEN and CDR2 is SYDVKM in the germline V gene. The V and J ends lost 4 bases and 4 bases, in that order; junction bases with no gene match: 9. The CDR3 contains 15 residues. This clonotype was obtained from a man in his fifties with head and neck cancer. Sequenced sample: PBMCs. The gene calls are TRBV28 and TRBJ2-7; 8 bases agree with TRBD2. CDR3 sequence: CASSSPAGGRYEQYF. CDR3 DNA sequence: TGTGCCAGCAGTTCCCCGGCGGGAGGTCGGTACGAGCAGTACTTC.